The 23 T cell receptor beta chains presented below share a single source sample, sequenced in a study. Each CDR3 protein gets one entry after TCRdb re-called the 5' RACE reads with MiXCR. Among more than 55,000 distinct CDR3 sequences listed, roughly 28% were seen once. Treg sorting used a CD4+CD25+CD127-/low gate. Sequencing used tumor-infiltrating Tregs sorted from the breast tumor. These receptors originate from a female donor with breast cancer.

The V and J genes are TRBV20-1 and TRBJ2-4; TRBD2 matches 7 bases. The trim removed 3 bases at V and 1 base at J, leaving 3 bases unmatched. CDR3 length: 14 residues. CDR1 and CDR2 from the germline V gene are DFQATT and SNEGSKA (reference sequence). CDR3 residues: CSASGGYAKNIQYF. CDR3 DNA sequence: TGCAGTGCTAGCGGGGGGTATGCCAAAAACATTCAGTACTTC.

The chain combines TRBV6-5 with TRBJ2-2; 10 bases match TRBD2. CDR1 is MNHEY, CDR2 SVGAGI, per germline. The junction had 4 bases not matched to a gene; V was cut back by 2 bases and J by 4 bases. The length of the CDR3 is 16 residues. CDR3 bases: TGTGCCAGCAGTTACGCAGCGGGAGGGTCCACCGGGGAGCTGTTTTTT. Encoded protein: CASSYAAGGSTGELFF.

This clonotype was recorded at least ten times. The chain employs TRBV7-2 and TRBJ2-4; D is ambiguous. This CDR3 region has 12 residues. With 5 bases removed from V and 6 bases from J, the gap between germline ends came to 8 bases. Germline V gives CDR1 SGHTA, CDR2 FQGNSA. CDR3 loop: CASSPKGNIQYF. CDR3 bases: TGTGCCAGCAGCCCAAAGGGAAACATTCAGTACTTC. Using reference TRBV7-2 and TRBJ2-4 for the parts outside the CDR3, the full variable domain is GAGVSQSPSNKVTEKGKDVELRCDPISGHTALYWYRQSLGQGLEFLIYFQGNSAPDKSGLPSDRFSAERTGGSVSTLTIQRTQQEDSAVYLCASSPKGNIQYFGAGTRLSVL.

The sample holds a few counts of this clonotype. The V and J genes are TRBV9 and TRBJ2-2, with a weak D call TRBD1 (6 bases). The CDR3 consists of 14 residues. In germline, CDR1 is SGDLS, CDR2 YYNGEE. V was cut by 6 bases and J by 4 bases, with 13 bases left in between. CDR3 region: CASNPGASTGELFF. The CDR3 coding sequence is TGTGCCAGCAACCCAGGGGCCAGCACCGGGGAGCTGTTTTTT.

The V gene is TRBV6-2 or TRBV6-3, the J gene TRBJ1-1, with TRBD1 as a possible D gene (5 bases). Germline CDR1 MNHEY, CDR2 SVGEGT. CDR3 length: 15 residues. V lost 7 bases to trimming and J lost 5 bases, with 20 bases between them. The CDR3 spells CASTPTGGGHTEAFF. CDR3 in DNA: TGTGCCAGCACCCCTACGGGGGGAGGACATACTGAAGCTTTCTTT.

This clonotype appeared a few times. The chain uses TRBV29-1 and TRBJ2-5; D may be TRBD1 or TRBD2 (5 bases each). The germline V gene encodes CDR1 SQVTM and CDR2 ANQGSEA. Trimming left V 4 bases short and J 4 bases short, with 13 bases between. The CDR3 consists of 13 residues. The CDR3 is CSVGREQGETQYF. The DNA of the CDR3 is TGCAGCGTTGGAAGGGAGCAGGGAGAGACCCAGTACTTC. Looking up the rest from reference TRBV29-1 and TRBJ2-5 gives the full variable domain: SAVISQKPSRDICQRGTSLTIQCQVDSQVTMMFWYRQQPGQSLTLIATANQGSEATYESGFVIDKFPISRPNLTFSTLTVSNMSPEDSSIYLCSVGREQGETQYFGPGTRLLVL.

This clonotype was counted between two and nine times. The rearrangement uses TRBV5-1 and TRBJ2-3; 8 nucleotides align to TRBD1. The junction had 4 bases not matched to a gene; V was cut back by 0 bases and J by 4 bases. The length of the CDR3 is 15 residues. CDR1 is SGHRS and CDR2 is YFSETQ in the germline V gene. CDR3 nucleotide sequence: TGCGCCAGCAGCTTGGATCAGGGGGCGGCAGATACGCAGTATTTT. Protein product: CASSLDQGAADTQYF.

The chain is built from TRBV12-3 or TRBV12-4 and TRBJ1-1; D is possibly TRBD1 (6 bases). CDR3 length: 15 amino acids. V was trimmed by 4 bases and J by 1 base, leaving 13 bases between them. In DNA form, the CDR3 reads TGTGCCAGCAGTTCCGACAGGCGGGGGAACACTGAAGCTTTCTTT. Translation gives CASSSDRRGNTEAFF.

The chain links TRBV20-1 to TRBJ2-5; TRBD1 aligns across 8 bases. This CDR3 spans 14 amino acids. V shed 0 bases, J shed 6 bases, and the junction held 6 bases outside the gene matches. Per the germline V gene, CDR1 is DFQATT and CDR2 is SNEGSKA (reference sequence). CDR3 loop: CSARDRTGKKTQYF. CDR3 DNA sequence: TGCAGTGCTAGAGACCGGACAGGGAAGAAGACCCAGTACTTC.

About this clonotype: A much larger clone differs from this one at a single base, so this may be a read error. The chain uses TRBV5-1 and TRBJ1-2, with D maybe TRBD1 (5 bases). The germline V gene has CDR1 SGHRS and CDR2 YFSETQ. The CDR3 loop spans 15 amino acids. CDR3 sequence: CAGSLGLGLNYGYTF. Here the CDR3 DNA reads TGCGCCGGCAGCTTGGGCCTGGGACTAAACTATGGCTACACCTTC. The full variable domain, its missing parts supplied by reference TRBV5-1 and TRBJ1-2, is KAGVTQTPRYLIKTRGQQVTLSCSPISGHRSVSWYQQTPGQGLQFLFEYFSETQRNKGNFPGRFSGRQFSNSRSEMNVSTLELGDSALYLCAGSLGLGLNYGYTFGSGTRLTVV.

The V gene is TRBV7-2, the J gene TRBJ1-2; D uncertain. CDR1 SGHTA and CDR2 FQGNSA come from the germline V gene. V lost 2 bases and J lost 2, with 15 bases in between. The CDR3 extends over 16 amino acids. This CDR3 reads CASSLYLGGMNYGYTF. The CDR3 nucleotides read TGTGCCAGCAGCTTATATCTTGGAGGTATGAACTATGGCTACACCTTC.

J is TRBJ2-7 and V is TRBV10-1; D is uncertain. V dropped 4 bases and J dropped 5 bases, with 12 bases sitting between them. Germline loops: CDR1 WNHNN, CDR2 SYGVQD (reference sequence). The CDR3 has 13 amino acids. Written as DNA, the CDR3 is TGCGCCAGCAGTGGAACCGGGCTGGACGAGCAGTACTTC. Translated: CASSGTGLDEQYF.

The rearrangement uses TRBV12-3 or TRBV12-4 and TRBJ1-2; possible D gene TRBD1, 6 bases. The CDR3 spans 13 residues. Trimming pared 6 bases from V and 3 bases from J, leaving 11 bases between. CDR3 bases: TGTGCCAGCAGCGAACAGGGTGACTATGGCTACACCTTC. Protein sequence: CASSEQGDYGYTF.

This clonotype was seen more than once but under ten times. A read error is possible here, since a much larger clone lies one base away. This chain uses TRBV28 with TRBJ2-1; no firm D call. The length of the CDR3 is 13 residues. Germline-derived CDR1 and CDR2 are MDHEN and SYDVKM. CDR3 region: CASGLIGFNEQFF. CDR3 in DNA: TGTGCCAGCGGTTTAATAGGTTTTAATGAGCAGTTCTTC.

V and J are TRBV6-1 and TRBJ2-4; D is possibly TRBD2 (5 bases). CDR3 length: 14 amino acids. CDR1 is MNHNS, CDR2 SASEGT, per germline. The V and J ends lost 2 bases and 6 bases respectively, with 11 bases between them. CDR3 bases: TGTGCCAGCAGTGAATCAAGAGGGATAAACATTCAGTACTTC. Encoded protein: CASSESRGINIQYF.

This chain links TRBV29-1 with TRBJ2-7; 7 nucleotides match TRBD1. Germline V gene sequence: CDR1 SQVTM, CDR2 ANQGSEA. The CDR3 totals 12 residues. The trim removed 7 bases at V and 6 bases at J, leaving 9 bases unmatched. The CDR3 is CSASGQTCEQYF. CDR3 DNA sequence: TGCAGCGCATCGGGACAGACCTGCGAGCAGTACTTC.

The V gene is TRBV6-5, the J gene TRBJ2-7; D uncertain. This CDR3 region has 15 residues. V was pared by 2 bases and J by 3 bases, with 14 bases between. Germline V gene sequence: CDR1 MNHEY, CDR2 SVGAGI. The CDR3 protein is CASSYTPPYVYEQYF. The CDR3 DNA sequence: TGTGCCAGCAGTTACACGCCGCCTTACGTCTACGAGCAGTACTTC.

This clonotype was counted only a few times. Its ends do not fully match the called genes, so a read error is possible. The chain is built from TRBV6-5 and TRBJ1-1; D is uncertain. The CDR3 runs to 13 residues. Germline values: CDR1 MNHEY, CDR2 SVGAGI. DNA of the CDR3: TGTGCCAGCAGTTCTGGACTGAACACTGAAGCTCTCTTT. The encoded protein is CASSSGLNTEALF.

The chain links TRBV20-1 to TRBJ2-1; TRBD2 aligns across 7 bases. The ends lost 1 base at V and 6 bases at J; junction bases unmatched: 12. The CDR3 extends over 16 amino acids. Germline values: CDR1 DFQATT, CDR2 SNEGSKA (reference sequence). This CDR3 is CSARAQLASSTNEQFF. The CDR3 DNA reads as TGCAGTGCTAGAGCTCAACTAGCGTCATCAACCAATGAGCAGTTCTTC.

This clonotype was found many times. This chain links TRBV20-1 with TRBJ1-2; the D gene is possibly TRBD1 (6 bases). CDR1 is DFQATT and CDR2 is SNEGSKA in the germline V gene (reference sequence). The CDR3 loop spans 12 amino acids. V was shortened by 3 bases and J by 8 bases, with 13 bases between the two germline ends. CDR3 loop: CSASQGPEGYTF. The CDR3, as DNA: TGCAGTGCTAGTCAGGGGCCGGAGGGCTACACCTTC.

In the case of this clonotype: This may arise from a read error, as a much more abundant clone is one base away. The J gene is TRBJ2-1, the V gene TRBV6-2 or TRBV6-3, with 15 positions matching TRBD2. CDR3 length equals 15 residues. Germline values: CDR1 MNHEY, CDR2 SVGEGT. CDR3 DNA: TGTGCCGGCAGTTCCGGACTAGCGGGGGGGGATGAGCAGTTCTTC. Protein: CAGSSGLAGGDEQFF.

Only a few counts were recorded for this clonotype. This chain joins TRBV11-3 and TRBJ2-1; D not certain. CDR3 length: 14 amino acids. In germline, CDR1 is SGHNT, CDR2 YENEEA. V was cut by 5 bases and J by 4 bases, with 12 bases left in between. The CDR3 sequence: CASSRNSQYNEQFF. The CDR3 DNA sequence: TGTGCCAGCAGCCGAAATTCACAGTACAATGAGCAGTTCTTC.

A few counts support this clonotype. This chain connects TRBV21-1 to TRBJ1-3; the D call of TRBD1 is as the table states it, not checked on the DNA. TRBV21-1 is a pseudogene locus. The CDR3 is 21 residues long. The chain's CDR3 is CASSINTPSWGTGGYGNTIYF. CDR3 DNA: TGTGCCAGCAGCATAAATACCCCATCGTGGGGGACAGGGGGGTATGGAAACACCATATATTTT.